A selection of T cell receptor beta chains follows, all from one sample in a study of cytomegalovirus exposure and HLA in healthy donors. Data came from immunoSEQ multiplex PCR; TCRdb stores just in-frame clones and leaves some out. The data hold 150,000 to 200,000 clones, with 62% observed a single time. Sequenced: PBMCs. The receptors derive from a man aged 35 to 55 in good health and CMV-seronegative. Both conserved end residues are part of each CDR3.

TRBV7-2	TRBJ1-1	15	CASRRGARGNTEAFF
TRBV5-4	TRBJ2-2	16	CASSNGGTGGTGELFF
TRBV19	TRBJ2-3	15	CASALSGIVTDTQYF
TRBV2	TRBJ2-7	15	CASSEDQGASYEQYF
TRBV7-2	TRBJ2-5	16	CASSLGGQGRAETQYF
TRBV7-8	TRBJ1-3	16	CASSLARGFSGNTIYF
TRBV7-9	TRBJ2-6	16	CASSKDPGQGLNVLTF
TRBV18	TRBJ1-4	15	CASSLDTGGGEKLFF
TRBV9	TRBJ1-2	14	CASSVGEAIGGYTF
TRBV10-1	TRBJ1-1	15	CASKEEGQMNTEAFF
TRBV15	TRBJ2-6	15	CATSRQGAGANVLTF
TRBV7-9	TRBJ1-3	15	CASSRDKSSGNTIYF
TRBV10-3	TRBJ2-7	14	CATGNQPGQDEQYF
TRBV6-6	TRBJ1-6	14	CASSYSADNSPLHF
TRBV19	TRBJ1-2	12	CASSISDTGYTF
TRBV5-6	TRBJ2-3	18	CASSLLLAGGGYTDTQYF
TRBV29-1	TRBJ1-2	13	CSALLQGAYGYTF
TRBV5-4	TRBJ2-1	15	CASSRDRPSYNEQFF
TRBV7-9	TRBJ1-5	16	CASSLGGTDSNQPQHF
TRBV7-6	TRBJ1-5	13	CASSLSDNQPQHF
TRBV5-5	TRBJ1-1	13	CASSLERGTEAFF
TRBV5-1	TRBJ2-2	14	CASLQPGSVGELFF
TRBV2	TRBJ1-1	13	CASSPLHEAEAFF
TRBV5-4	TRBJ1-2	14	CASSPGANNYGYTF
TRBV27	TRBJ2-7	12	CASSLTGGEQYF
TRBV9	TRBJ1-1	13	CASSVSVNTEAFF
TRBV13	TRBJ2-5	17	CASSLGGWEGLGETQYF
TRBV7-6	TRBJ1-1	18	CASSRLGRASSGNTEAFF
TRBV2	TRBJ2-7	14	CASSEVTGDYEQYF
TRBV4-3	TRBJ2-7	15	CASSSTGLGVNEQYF
TRBV6-4	TRBJ2-1	15	CASSSGTSGTNEQFF
TRBV5-6	TRBJ2-2	14	CASSLTARTGELFF
TRBV9	TRBJ1-1	17	CASSGPGQGIMNTEAFF
TRBV5-6	TRBJ1-2	16	CASSLAGGQGNYGYTF
TRBV19	TRBJ1-6	15	CASSPSDRSNSPLHF
TRBV4-1	TRBJ2-1	11	CASSQDSGPFF
TRBV30	TRBJ2-3	16	CAWRPLGRFSTDTQYF
TRBV4-1	TRBJ2-1	17	CASSLTPGLAMGNEQFF
TRBV7-9	TRBJ2-7	17	CSSSSPLSGTTYYEQYF
TRBV30	TRBJ2-7	16	CAWSGGPGQGSYEQYF
TRBV2	TRBJ1-4	14	CASSEPPAEEKLFF
TRBV28	TRBJ2-1	16	CASSFGPGTGNNEQFF
TRBV28	TRBJ2-2	15	CASSLLGSGTGELFF
TRBV10-3	TRBJ2-7	13	CAIMGTVTYEQYF
TRBV11-3	TRBJ2-2	15	CASSSLAGPTGELFF
TRBV7-7	TRBJ2-1	16	CASSLTLASSYNEQFF